Below, 26 T cell receptor beta chains from the same sample are listed, as sequenced in a study of T-cell reconstitution after alpha-beta-depleted transplantation in children. Unique molecular identifiers tagged the TCRbeta library. TCRdb itself ran the PCR reads through MiXCR, one entry per CDR3 protein. The sample has around 370,000 distinct CDR3 sequences, 10% seen once. The material was PBMCs from the stem cell graft donor, obtained from the stem cell graft. All receptors come from a human donor who donated a stem cell graft to a child with acute lymphoblastic leukemia.

This clonotype showed up just a few times. This sequence joins TRBV7-8 and TRBJ2-7; no clear D. CDR1 and CDR2 (germline): SGHVS, FQNEAQ. Trimming took off 0 bases at V and 8 bases at J, with 8 bases between the two ends. There are 12 residues in the CDR3. The CDR3 region is CASSLATRQQYF. The CDR3 DNA reads as TGTGCCAGCAGCTTAGCTACGAGGCAGCAGTACTTC.

There are many counts of this clonotype. In DNA, the CDR3 is TGTGCCAGCAGTCCCGGGGGCCCCGAGCAGTACTTC. This codes for CASSPGGPEQYF. The rearrangement joins TRBV12-3 or TRBV12-4 to TRBJ2-7, with D perhaps assigned TRBD1 or TRBD2 (6 bases each). The V gene lost 5 bases and the J gene lost 6 bases, with 11 bases spanning the gap. This CDR3 is 12 amino acids long.

This clonotype was picked up many times. The rearrangement uses TRBV7-3 and TRBJ1-1, with a tentative D call TRBD1 (6 bases). The V end lost 5 bases, the J end lost 1 base, and 8 bases lay between the germline ends. The CDR3 covers 13 residues. Per germline, CDR1 SGHTA and CDR2 FQGTGA. CDR3 nucleotides: TGTGCCAGCAGCCAGGGACAGAACACTGAAGCTTTCTTT. Protein sequence: CASSQGQNTEAFF.

V is TRBV5-1 and J is TRBJ2-5; 9 bases map to TRBD2. The junction had 8 bases not matched to a gene; V was cut back by 3 bases and J by 5 bases. Germline loops: CDR1 SGHRS, CDR2 YFSETQ. The CDR3 sequence is 15 residues long. CDR3 nucleotides: TGCGCCAGCAGCTCACGGACTAGCGTAGGGGAGACCCAGTACTTC. This gives the protein CASSSRTSVGETQYF.

This clonotype was recorded a few times. CDR3 amino acids: CASGSGRSYEQYF. CDR3 sequence (DNA): TGTGCCAGCGGTAGCGGGAGATCCTACGAGCAGTACTTC. The J gene is TRBJ2-7, the V gene TRBV27, with TRBD2 matching over 9 bases. The CDR3 sequence is 13 residues long. Looked up from germline, CDR1 is MNHEY and CDR2 is SMNVEV (reference sequence). Trimming removed 8 bases from V and 1 base from J; junction bases left unmatched: 3.

This clonotype was seen many times. The rearrangement joins TRBV29-1 to TRBJ2-7; 9 nucleotides match TRBD1. J gave up 0 bases and V 6 bases, and 6 bases lay outside the gene matches. CDR3 length equals 14 residues. Looked up from germline, CDR1 is SQVTM and CDR2 is ANQGSEA. Written as DNA, the CDR3 is TGCAGCGTCGTAGGACAGGGGCTCTCCTACGAGCAGTACTTC. This encodes CSVVGQGLSYEQYF.

This clonotype was detected a few times. The chain uses TRBV20-1 and TRBJ2-3, with no clear D. Germline V CDR1 and CDR2: DFQATT, SNEGSKA (reference sequence). V dropped 0 bases and J dropped 2 bases, with 15 bases sitting between them. The CDR3 length is 16 residues. CDR3 loop: CSARDPERPLTDTQYF. DNA for the CDR3: TGCAGTGCTAGAGATCCGGAAAGACCCCTCACAGATACGCAGTATTTT.

Regarding this clonotype: A read error is possible here, since a much larger clone lies one base away. The chain carries TRBV5-1 and TRBJ2-7; D possibly corresponds to TRBD1 (7 bases). CDR1 and CDR2 from the germline V gene are SGHRS and YFSETQ. The CDR3 runs 14 residues. The CDR3 sequence is CSSRGEAPPYEQYF. CDR3 nucleotides: TGCTCCAGCAGGGGGGAGGCGCCCCCCTACGAGCAGTACTTC.

This clonotype was counted at least ten times. This chain joins TRBV15 and TRBJ2-1; D possibly corresponds to TRBD1 (5 bases). This CDR3 comprises 14 residues. The germline V gene has CDR1 LNHNV and CDR2 YYDKDF (reference sequence). Deletions cut 3 bases from V and 6 bases from J, with 12 bases between. CDR3 loop: CATSRRGQLNEQFF. In DNA form, the CDR3 reads TGTGCCACCAGCAGGCGAGGACAACTCAATGAGCAGTTCTTC.

This clonotype was observed a few times. V gene TRBV20-1 combines with J gene TRBJ2-3; D is unresolved. The CDR3 is 14 amino acids. The ends were cut back, 0 bases at V and 4 bases at J, with 11 bases in the middle. Looked up from germline, CDR1 is DFQATT and CDR2 is SNEGSKA (reference sequence). The CDR3 region is CSARDTPRPDTQYF. In DNA form, the CDR3 reads TGCAGTGCTAGAGATACCCCTAGGCCAGATACGCAGTATTTT.

The chain carries TRBV27 and TRBJ2-1; D tentatively fits TRBD1 or TRBD2 (5 bases each). The V end was cut by 8 bases, the J end by 0 bases, with 14 bases between. Germline V gene data show CDR1 as MNHEY and CDR2 as SMNVEV (reference sequence). The CDR3 totals 15 residues. The CDR3 protein is CASVSGTNSYNEQFF. Written as DNA, the CDR3 is TGTGCCAGCGTTTCCGGGACCAACTCCTACAATGAGCAGTTCTTC.

This clonotype was seen more than once but under ten times. V gene TRBV19 combines with J gene TRBJ1-6; D not resolved. Germline CDR1 is LNHDA and CDR2 is SQIVND (reference sequence). This CDR3 is built from 15 residues. The germline V and J ends were trimmed by 6 bases and 9 bases, with 18 bases remaining between them. The CDR3 spells CASSNRRYSGSPLHF. In nucleotides, the CDR3 is TGTGCCAGTAGCAACCGGCGATATTCGGGTTCACCCCTCCACTTT.

This clonotype appeared many times. The V gene is TRBV4-3, the J gene TRBJ2-1, with TRBD2 matching 12 bases. V shed 4 bases, J shed 10 bases, and the junction held 8 bases outside the gene matches. The length of the CDR3 is 15 residues. The germline V gene has CDR1 LGHNA and CDR2 YSLEER. This CDR3 reads CASSRRLAGEGEQFF. CDR3 bases: TGCGCCAGCAGCCGCCGACTAGCGGGAGAAGGGGAGCAGTTCTTC.

This clonotype was seen a few times. The chain combines TRBV7-2 with TRBJ2-2; TRBD1 matches 8 bases. From germline, CDR1 is SGHTA and CDR2 FQGNSA. The CDR3 contains 15 residues. Unmatched junction bases numbered 7, after V lost 5 bases and J lost 5 bases. The CDR3 nucleotides read TGTGCCAGCAGCCCCGGACAGGGTGGTACCGGGGAGCTGTTTTTT. Translated: CASSPGQGGTGELFF.

V usage is TRBV6-1 and J usage is TRBJ2-3, with 14 bases matching TRBD2. Germline V CDR1 and CDR2: MNHNS, SASEGT. Losses at the gene ends were 6 bases for V and 2 bases for J; bases not matched to a gene: 4. The CDR3 is 16 amino acids. CDR3 sequence: CASSRLAGGSTDTQYF. The CDR3 DNA follows: TGTGCCAGCAGCCGACTAGCGGGAGGGTCCACAGATACGCAGTATTTT.

Ten or more counts support this clonotype. This chain links TRBV7-8 with TRBJ2-3; the D gene is possibly TRBD1 (5 bases). Trimming removed 7 bases from V and 1 base from J, with 9 bases in between. The CDR3 runs to 13 residues. The germline V gene has CDR1 SGHVS and CDR2 FQNEAQ. CDR3 loop: CASKTEGTDTQYF. In DNA, the CDR3 is TGTGCCAGCAAGACAGAGGGCACAGATACGCAGTATTTT.

This clonotype was counted only a few times. The V and J genes are TRBV7-2 and TRBJ2-2, with a tentative D call TRBD2 (6 bases). The V end lost 4 bases, the J end lost 5 bases, and 11 bases lay between the germline ends. The CDR3 is 14 amino acids. CDR1 and CDR2 from the germline V gene are SGHTA and FQGNSA. In DNA, the CDR3 is TGTGCCAGCAGCTCGGGGGAGCGAACCGGGGAGCTGTTTTTT. It is translated as CASSSGERTGELFF. Variable domain in full (rest from reference TRBV7-2 and TRBJ2-2): GAGVSQSPSNKVTEKGKDVELRCDPISGHTALYWYRQSLGQGLEFLIYFQGNSAPDKSGLPSDRFSAERTGGSVSTLTIQRTQQEDSAVYLCASSSGERTGELFFGEGSRLTVL.

This clonotype was counted at least ten times. The chain uses TRBV7-8 and TRBJ2-3, with TRBD2 matching over 12 bases. Germline loops: CDR1 SGHVS, CDR2 FQNEAQ. After removal of 1 base from V and 0 bases from J, the junction contained 11 bases not matched to a gene. The CDR3 spans 20 residues. CDR3 residues: CASSLVSTSGRPLSTDTQYF. The CDR3 DNA reads TGTGCCAGCAGCTTAGTTTCAACTAGCGGGAGGCCCCTGAGCACAGATACGCAGTATTTT.

This clonotype has just a few counts. The J gene is TRBJ1-1, the V gene TRBV28; a weak D match, TRBD1 (6 bases). Germline CDR1 and CDR2: MDHEN and SYDVKM. Trimming pared 3 bases from V and 1 base from J, leaving 18 bases between. The length of the CDR3 is 17 residues. The CDR3 protein is CASSLRLPGHGNTEAFF. DNA of the CDR3: TGTGCCAGCAGTTTGAGGTTGCCGGGACATGGGAACACTGAAGCTTTCTTT.

V usage is TRBV28 and J usage is TRBJ2-3, with a tentative D call TRBD1 (6 bases). The CDR3 totals 15 residues. The germline CDR1 and CDR2 sequences are MDHEN and SYDVKM. Trimming cost V 4 bases and J 0 bases, with 11 bases left between them. The CDR3 DNA sequence: TGTGCCAGCAGTTCTAGGACAGAGAGCACAGATACGCAGTATTTT. Encoded protein: CASSSRTESTDTQYF.

This clonotype showed up just a few times. The junction differs from germline at one of its ends, possibly a read error. The chain has TRBV20-1 and TRBJ1-1; D is ambiguous. This CDR3 contains 11 residues. The V gene's germline CDR1 is DFQATT and CDR2 SNEGSKA (reference sequence). The CDR3 nucleotides are TGCAGTGTTAGAGGCCCAACTGAAGCTTTCTTT. This codes for CSVRGPTEAFF.

In its sample, this clonotype was seen a few times. The rearrangement joins TRBV7-6 to TRBJ1-3; no reliable D call. CDR1 and CDR2 (germline): SGHVS, FNYEAQ. The CDR3 is made up of 14 amino acids. Trimming removed 0 bases at V and 3 bases at J, with 6 bases between. CDR3 sequence (DNA): TGTGCCAGCAGCTTAGCAAAGGGTGGAAACACCATATATTTT. Its translation is CASSLAKGGNTIYF.

A few counts support this clonotype. This chain joins TRBV15 and TRBJ2-2, with a possible D match to TRBD1 (5 bases). Looked up from germline, CDR1 is LNHNV and CDR2 is YYDKDF (reference sequence). V dropped 1 base and J dropped 2 bases, with 11 bases sitting between them. There are 16 residues in the CDR3. CDR3 nucleotide sequence: TGTGCCACCAGCAGAGTCCCAGGGCTAAACACCGGGGAGCTGTTTTTT. Translating it yields CATSRVPGLNTGELFF.

This clonotype appeared once. The rearrangement links TRBV30 to TRBJ1-4, with D possibly being TRBD1 (5 bases). CDR3 length: 14 residues. Trimming stripped 3 bases from V and 10 bases from J, with 18 bases between. Germline lookup yields CDR1 GTSNPN and CDR2 SVGIG (reference sequence). As DNA, the CDR3 is TGTGCCTGGAGGGATTCCGGGACTCAGGGAAAACTGTTTTTT. This codes for CAWRDSGTQGKLFF.

This clonotype was counted a few times. The DNA for the CDR3 is TGTGCCAGCAGCTTAGCGAAGACTAGCGGATACAATGAGCAGTTCTTC. Encoded protein: CASSLAKTSGYNEQFF. The rearrangement uses TRBV11-2 and TRBJ2-1; 9 positions agree with TRBD2. With 1 base clipped from V and 4 bases from J, the junction kept 5 bases outside the gene matches. This CDR3 spans 16 amino acids. Germline CDR1 SGHAT, CDR2 FQNNGV.

The gene calls are TRBV20-1 and TRBJ2-6, with D unresolved. Germline V gives CDR1 DFQATT, CDR2 SNEGSKA (reference sequence). The CDR3 covers 14 residues. V lost 5 bases to trimming and J lost 4 bases, with 12 bases between them. CDR3 residues: CSAGPKPGANVLTF. CDR3 bases: TGCAGTGCTGGGCCGAAGCCCGGGGCCAACGTCCTGACTTTC.